The source of this T cell receptor (beta chain) is a study of blood T cells in healthy people across ages. Study outcomes and limitations: Long-lived and aged donors differed, with more naive CD4+ cells and higher diversity in the long-lived.

The V gene lost 6 bases and the J gene lost 4 bases, with 25 bases spanning the gap. The length of the CDR3 is 17 residues. A word on this clonotype: Its target is not known.

Primed by a sample-barcoded 5' primer and a J-beta primer mix, a second PCR proceeded for roughly 6 to 12 cycles. A template-switch adaptor containing 12 random nucleotides labeled each cDNA molecule. MiXCR, run by TCRdb on the 5' RACE reads, gives a single entry per CDR3 protein. This table has 650,000 to 1,000,000 distinct CDR3 sequences, 46% appearing once. The TCR sequence derives from an elderly man in good health. Sequencing used blood. The rearrangement uses TRBV12-3 or TRBV12-4 and TRBJ2-7; maybe TRBD1 (6 bases). The DNA of the CDR3 is TGTGCCAGCAGAGCCGGCCCAGGGGTACCTAACCTTTACGAGCAGTACTTC. Amino acid sequence: CASRAGPGVPNLYEQYF.